Below, 19 T cell receptor beta chains from the same sample are listed, as sequenced in a study of cytomegalovirus exposure and HLA in healthy donors. PCR was performed using 60 Vbeta and 13 Jbeta primers. Assay: immunoSEQ multiplex PCR; the TCRdb copy retains only in-frame clones and omits some. The sample yields 110,000 or so clones, roughly 72% seen once. The sequencing input was PBMCs. These receptors were obtained from a woman in her thirties or forties in good health and CMV-seropositive.

This chain uses TRBV5-4 with TRBJ2-1, with TRBD2 identical over 10 bases. The CDR3 is 16 residues long. J lost 6 bases, V lost 6 bases, and 12 bases had no gene match. Per the germline V gene, CDR1 is SGHNT and CDR2 is YYREEE (reference sequence). The chain's CDR3 is CASNLGASGGFNEQFF. DNA of the CDR3: TGTGCCAGCAACCTGGGGGCTAGCGGGGGATTCAATGAGCAGTTCTTC.

Details on this clone: An end of the junction does not agree with germline; a read error may underlie this. The chain combines TRBV7-9 with TRBJ1-2, with D perhaps matching TRBD1 (5 bases). CDR1 SEHNR and CDR2 FQNEAQ come from the germline V gene (reference sequence). The length of the CDR3 is 14 residues. CDR3 sequence (DNA): TGTGCCAGCAGCTTAGCGACGGCAGGGCTAAGCACAAGCTTC. Translated: CASSLATAGLSTSF.

The chain couples TRBV5-1 to TRBJ2-7; 13 positions match TRBD2. The length of the CDR3 is 15 residues. Looked up from germline, CDR1 is SGHRS and CDR2 is YFSETQ. Trimming cost V 4 bases and J 5 bases; bases outside gene matches: 6. The CDR3 DNA sequence: TGCGCCAGCAGCACCGGGACTAGCGGGATCCACGAGCAGTACTTC. This encodes CASSTGTSGIHEQYF. Looking up the rest from reference TRBV5-1 and TRBJ2-7 gives the full variable domain: KAGVTQTPRYLIKTRGQQVTLSCSPISGHRSVSWYQQTPGQGLQFLFEYFSETQRNKGNFPGRFSGRQFSNSRSEMNVSTLELGDSALYLCASSTGTSGIHEQYFGPGTRLTVT.

The V gene is TRBV9, the J gene TRBJ1-1, with TRBD1 identical over 7 bases. Looked up from germline, CDR1 is SGDLS and CDR2 is YYNGEE. V was pared by 0 bases and J by 10 bases, with 18 bases of the junction left unmatched. This CDR3 region has 17 residues. Here the CDR3 reads CASSVGGTAGHSLGAFF. The CDR3 region has the DNA TGTGCCAGCAGCGTAGGGGGGACAGCAGGCCACTCCCTGGGAGCTTTCTTT.

This chain links TRBV5-1 with TRBJ2-1, with D maybe TRBD2 (6 bases). The CDR3 is made up of 14 amino acids. Trimming stripped 5 bases from V and 9 bases from J, with 18 bases between. Germline loops: CDR1 SGHRS, CDR2 YFSETQ. This chain's CDR3 is CASRTGERALEQFF. The CDR3 DNA follows: TGCGCCAGCAGGACGGGGGAGAGGGCCCTTGAGCAGTTCTTC.

This clone was picked up a small number of times. The chain combines TRBV27 with TRBJ1-1; D possibly corresponds to TRBD1 (6 bases). This CDR3 contains 16 residues. V lost 2 bases, J lost 1 base, and 14 bases lay in between. The germline V gene encodes CDR1 MNHEY and CDR2 SMNVEV (reference sequence). The CDR3 region is CASSLRTTGANTEAFF. Written as DNA, the CDR3 is TGTGCCAGCAGTTTACGGACGACAGGAGCGAACACTGAAGCTTTCTTT.

This clone was observed a single time. The genes are TRBV9 and TRBJ2-2; maybe TRBD2 (5 bases). V lost 0 bases, J lost 1 base, and 10 bases lay in between. Germline assignment: CDR1 SGDLS and CDR2 YYNGEE. The CDR3 has 16 residues. CDR3: CASSVGGRMNTGELFF. DNA for the CDR3: TGTGCCAGCAGCGTAGGAGGGAGAATGAACACCGGGGAGCTGTTTTTT.

This chain connects TRBV30 to TRBJ2-7; 7 nucleotides line up with TRBD1. CDR3 length: 13 residues. Germline V gene data show CDR1 as GTSNPN and CDR2 as SVGIG (reference sequence). J lost 2 bases, V lost 1 base, and 2 bases had no gene match. The CDR3 reads CAWSAGQPYEQYF. CDR3 nucleotides: TGTGCCTGGAGTGCGGGACAGCCCTACGAGCAGTACTTC.

The chain carries TRBV7-2 and TRBJ2-5; 11 bases match TRBD2. The CDR3 is 14 residues long. From germline, CDR1 is SGHTA and CDR2 FQGNSA. V gave up 6 bases and J gave up 5 bases; unmatched junction bases: 5. The CDR3 here is CASRAGLAGETQYF. The CDR3 DNA reads as TGTGCCAGCAGGGCCGGACTAGCGGGCGAGACCCAGTACTTC.

This clone has a handful of counts. The chain combines TRBV19 with TRBJ2-6; TRBD1 agrees at 8 bases. The CDR3 consists of 17 residues. The V gene end was trimmed by 6 bases and the J gene end by 0 bases; junction bases not matched to a gene: 7. CDR1 and CDR2 (germline): LNHDA, SQIVND (reference sequence). This CDR3 is CASSPGTGSSGANVLTF. The CDR3, as DNA: TGTGCCAGTAGCCCCGGGACAGGCAGCTCTGGGGCCAACGTCCTGACTTTC.

This clone has just a few counts. CDR3 residues: CASSQGLADSYEQYF. Written as DNA, the CDR3 is TGTGCCAGCAGTCAAGGACTAGCGGACTCCTACGAGCAGTACTTC. The chain uses TRBV27 and TRBJ2-7; 10 bases align to TRBD2. The CDR3 extends over 15 amino acids. In germline, CDR1 is MNHEY, CDR2 SMNVEV (reference sequence). The V segment lost 5 bases and the J segment 0 bases; nucleotides outside the gene matches: 4.

This sequence joins TRBV4-1 and TRBJ2-5, with 8 bases fitting TRBD2. J gave up 2 bases and V 5 bases, and 7 bases lay outside the gene matches. Germline V gene data show CDR1 as MGHRA and CDR2 as YSYEKL. The CDR3 contains 15 residues. The CDR3 bases are TGCGCCAGCAGCAACCCGGGACTAGTTCAAGAGACCCAGTACTTC. Its protein is CASSNPGLVQETQYF.

The V and J genes are TRBV6-5 and TRBJ2-1, with 11 bases matching TRBD1. J was trimmed by 6 bases and V by 2 bases; bases with no gene match: 3. The CDR3 totals 15 residues. Germline CDR1 and CDR2: MNHEY and SVGAGI. The CDR3 nucleotides read TGTGCCAGCAGTTACCGGGGGACAGGGGGCAATGAGCAGTTCTTC. Amino acid sequence: CASSYRGTGGNEQFF.

The chain is built from TRBV28 and TRBJ2-7, with TRBD2 as a possible D gene (5 bases). The V end was cut by 4 bases, the J end by 0 bases, with 22 bases between. This CDR3 comprises 18 residues. Germline loops: CDR1 MDHEN, CDR2 SYDVKM. DNA for the CDR3: TGTGCCAGCAGTTCCCCTGGCGGGCAGTTTCGGAGCTCCTACGAGCAGTACTTC. This codes for CASSSPGGQFRSSYEQYF.

This rearrangement joins TRBV6-5 to TRBJ1-6, with a tentative D call TRBD1 (6 bases). The V and J ends lost 2 bases and 10 bases respectively, with 6 bases between them. Per the germline V gene, CDR1 is MNHEY and CDR2 is SVGAGI. The CDR3 extends over 12 amino acids. CDR3 loop: CASSYGGSPLHF. For the CDR3, the DNA is TGTGCCAGCAGTTACGGGGGCTCACCCCTCCACTTT.

The chain joins TRBV6-4 to TRBJ2-1; the match to TRBD2 covers 9 bases. Germline CDR1 MRHNA, CDR2 SNTAGT. This CDR3 has 15 amino acids. V dropped 5 bases and J dropped 7; count of bases not matched to a gene: 9. In DNA, the CDR3 is TGTGCCAGCAGTCCGACGGCGGGGGGGCGAAATGAGCAGTTCTTC. Its protein product is CASSPTAGGRNEQFF.

V gene TRBV7-9 combines with J gene TRBJ1-5; D might be TRBD1 (5 bases). Germline values: CDR1 SEHNR, CDR2 FQNEAQ (reference sequence). The CDR3 has 15 amino acids. The ends were cut back, 4 bases at V and 2 bases at J, with 12 bases in the middle. The CDR3 loop is CASSSGGAGNQPQHF. CDR3 in DNA: TGTGCCAGCAGCTCCGGCGGGGCAGGCAATCAGCCCCAGCATTTT.

The chain joins TRBV6-4 to TRBJ2-1; 11 positions agree with TRBD2. The CDR3 length is 15 residues. V trimming: 3 bases; J trimming: 8 bases; junction bases outside the gene matches: 6. Looked up from germline, CDR1 is MRHNA and CDR2 is SNTAGT. Here the CDR3 reads CASSELAGERDEQFF. The DNA of the CDR3 is TGTGCCAGCAGTGAACTAGCGGGAGAAAGGGATGAGCAGTTCTTC.

The chain is built from TRBV28 and TRBJ1-1, with D maybe TRBD1 (6 bases). The germline V gene has CDR1 MDHEN and CDR2 SYDVKM. The CDR3 loop spans 15 amino acids. V was shortened by 2 bases and J by 1 base, with 11 bases between the two germline ends. The DNA for the CDR3 is TGTGCCAGCAGTTTAGGGGGGGCGAAGAACACTGAAGCTTTCTTT. This gives the protein CASSLGGAKNTEAFF.